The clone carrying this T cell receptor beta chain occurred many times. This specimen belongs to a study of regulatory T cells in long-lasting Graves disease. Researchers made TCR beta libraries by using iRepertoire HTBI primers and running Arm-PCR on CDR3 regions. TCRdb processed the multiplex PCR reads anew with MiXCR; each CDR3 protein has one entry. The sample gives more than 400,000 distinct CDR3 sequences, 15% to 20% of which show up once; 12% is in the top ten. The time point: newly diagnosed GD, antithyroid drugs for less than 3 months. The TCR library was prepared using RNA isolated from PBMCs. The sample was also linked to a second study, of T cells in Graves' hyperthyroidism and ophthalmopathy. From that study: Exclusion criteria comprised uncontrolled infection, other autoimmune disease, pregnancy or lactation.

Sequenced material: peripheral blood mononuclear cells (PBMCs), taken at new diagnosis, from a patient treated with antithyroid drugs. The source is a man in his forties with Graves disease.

Here the CDR3 reads CSARSPGTSGRTEQFF. CDR3 nucleotide sequence: TGCAGTGCTAGAAGCCCCGGGACTAGCGGGAGGACTGAGCAGTTCTTC. The gene calls are TRBV20-1 and TRBJ2-1, with TRBD2 matching 15 bases. The CDR3 runs to 16 residues. Per the germline V gene, CDR1 is DFQATT and CDR2 is SNEGSKA (reference sequence). Trimming took 2 bases from V and 9 from J; bases not matched to a gene: 8.